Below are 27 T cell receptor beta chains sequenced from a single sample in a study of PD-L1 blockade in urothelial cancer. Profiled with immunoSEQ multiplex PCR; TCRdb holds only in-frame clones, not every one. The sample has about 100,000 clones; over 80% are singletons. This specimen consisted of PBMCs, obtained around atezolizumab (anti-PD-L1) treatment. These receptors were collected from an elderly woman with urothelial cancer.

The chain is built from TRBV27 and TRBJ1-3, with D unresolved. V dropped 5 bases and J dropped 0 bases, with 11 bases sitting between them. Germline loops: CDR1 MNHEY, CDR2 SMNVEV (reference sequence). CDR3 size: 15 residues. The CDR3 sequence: CASSLDFSSGNTIYF. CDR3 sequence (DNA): TGTGCCAGCAGTCTCGATTTCAGCTCTGGAAACACCATATATTTT.

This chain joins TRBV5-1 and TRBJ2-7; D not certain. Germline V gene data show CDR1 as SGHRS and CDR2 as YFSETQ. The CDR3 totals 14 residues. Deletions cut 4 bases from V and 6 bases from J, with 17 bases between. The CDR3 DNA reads TGCGCCAGCAGCCCGACCCAAAGCGTATCCGAGCAGTACTTC. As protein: CASSPTQSVSEQYF. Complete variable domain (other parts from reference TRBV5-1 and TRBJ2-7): KAGVTQTPRYLIKTRGQQVTLSCSPISGHRSVSWYQQTPGQGLQFLFEYFSETQRNKGNFPGRFSGRQFSNSRSEMNVSTLELGDSALYLCASSPTQSVSEQYFGPGTRLTVT.

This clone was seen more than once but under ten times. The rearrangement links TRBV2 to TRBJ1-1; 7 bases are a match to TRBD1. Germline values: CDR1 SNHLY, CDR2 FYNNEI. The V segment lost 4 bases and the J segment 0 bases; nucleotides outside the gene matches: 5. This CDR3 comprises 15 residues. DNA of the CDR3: TGTGCCAGCAGTGGCGCGGGGACAGTGAACACTGAAGCTTTCTTT. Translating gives CASSGAGTVNTEAFF.

CDR3 bases: TGTGCCAGCAGCTTACCGTGGACAGGGAGGGGATCTAACTATGGCTACACCTTC. Residues: CASSLPWTGRGSNYGYTF. The chain has TRBV9 and TRBJ1-2; TRBD1 matches at 8 bases. Per germline, CDR1 SGDLS and CDR2 YYNGEE. CDR3 length: 18 amino acids. V was pared by 4 bases and J by 0 bases, with 14 bases of the junction left unmatched.

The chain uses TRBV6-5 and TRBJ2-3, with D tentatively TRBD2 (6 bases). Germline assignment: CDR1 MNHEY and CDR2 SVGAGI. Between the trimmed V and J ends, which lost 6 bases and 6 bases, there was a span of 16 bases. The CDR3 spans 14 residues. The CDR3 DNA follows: TGTGCCAGCAGCAGCGGAGGGGTAACGGATACGCAGTATTTT. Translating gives CASSSGGVTDTQYF.

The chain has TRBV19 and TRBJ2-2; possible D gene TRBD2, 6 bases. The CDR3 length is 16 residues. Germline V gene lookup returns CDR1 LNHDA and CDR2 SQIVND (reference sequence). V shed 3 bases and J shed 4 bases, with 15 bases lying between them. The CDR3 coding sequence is TGTGCCAGTAGTATTCGGCCCCCCGGGGGCACCGGGGAGCTGTTTTTT. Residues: CASSIRPPGGTGELFF. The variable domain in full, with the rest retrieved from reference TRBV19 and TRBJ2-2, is DGGITQSPKYLFRKEGQNVTLSCEQNLNHDAMYWYRQDPGQGLRLIYYSQIVNDFQKGDIAEGYSVSREKKESFPLTVTSAQKNPTAFYLCASSIRPPGGTGELFFGEGSRLTVL.

CDR3 DNA sequence: TGTGCCAGCAGTGCGAGGGACAGGCCGGATAATGAAAAACTGTTTTTT. Protein sequence: CASSARDRPDNEKLFF. This sequence joins TRBV2 and TRBJ1-4; 8 bases agree with TRBD1. V shed 4 bases, J shed 4 bases, and the junction held 8 bases outside the gene matches. Germline CDR1 SNHLY, CDR2 FYNNEI. This CDR3 comprises 16 residues.

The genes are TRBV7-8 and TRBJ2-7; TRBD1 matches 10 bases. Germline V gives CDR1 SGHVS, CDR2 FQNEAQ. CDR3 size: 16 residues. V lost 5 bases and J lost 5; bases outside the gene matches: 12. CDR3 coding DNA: TGTGCCAGCAGCCTCATTTGGACAGGGGGAGGCGACGAGCAGTACTTC. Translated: CASSLIWTGGGDEQYF.

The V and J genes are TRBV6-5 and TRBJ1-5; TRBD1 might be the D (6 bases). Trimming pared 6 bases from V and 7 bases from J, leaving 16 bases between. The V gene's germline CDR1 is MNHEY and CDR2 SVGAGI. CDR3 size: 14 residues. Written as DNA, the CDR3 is TGTGCCAGCAGCGGCGGGGGCGGTCGACAGCCCCAGCATTTT. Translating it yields CASSGGGGRQPQHF.

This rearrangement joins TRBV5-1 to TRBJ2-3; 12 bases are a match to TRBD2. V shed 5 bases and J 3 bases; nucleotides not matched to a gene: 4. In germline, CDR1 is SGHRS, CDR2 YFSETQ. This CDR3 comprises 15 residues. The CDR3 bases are TGCGCCAGCAGTCCCGGACTAGCGGGAACAGATACGCAGTATTTT. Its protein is CASSPGLAGTDTQYF.

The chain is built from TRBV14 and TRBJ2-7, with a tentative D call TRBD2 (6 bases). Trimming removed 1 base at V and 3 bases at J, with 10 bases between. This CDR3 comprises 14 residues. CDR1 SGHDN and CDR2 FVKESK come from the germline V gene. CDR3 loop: CASSQAGRGYEQYF. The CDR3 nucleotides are TGTGCCAGCAGCCAAGCCGGGAGAGGCTACGAGCAGTACTTC.

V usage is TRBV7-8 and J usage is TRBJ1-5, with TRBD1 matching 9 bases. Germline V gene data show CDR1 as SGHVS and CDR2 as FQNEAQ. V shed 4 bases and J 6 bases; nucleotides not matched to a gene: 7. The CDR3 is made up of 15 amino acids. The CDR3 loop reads CASSSGDRGGQPQHF. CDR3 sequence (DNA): TGTGCCAGCAGCTCCGGAGACAGGGGGGGTCAGCCCCAGCATTTT.

For the CDR3, the DNA is TGTGCCAGCAGCTCCGGGACTAGCGCCTACAATGAGCAGTTCTTC. Translated, it gives CASSSGTSAYNEQFF. V usage is TRBV7-2 and J usage is TRBJ2-1; TRBD2 matches 10 bases. Germline V CDR1 and CDR2: SGHTA, FQGNSA. The CDR3 contains 15 residues. The junction had 2 bases not matched to a gene; V was cut back by 4 bases and J by 2 bases.

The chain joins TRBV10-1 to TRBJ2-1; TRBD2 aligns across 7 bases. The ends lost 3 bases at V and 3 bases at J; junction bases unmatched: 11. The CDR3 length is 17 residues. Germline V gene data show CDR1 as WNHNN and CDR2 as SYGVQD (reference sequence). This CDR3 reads CASSDGASGHLYNEQFF. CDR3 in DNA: TGCGCCAGCAGTGACGGTGCTAGCGGCCACCTCTACAATGAGCAGTTCTTC.

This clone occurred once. CDR3 coding DNA: TGCGCCAGCAGCTTGTCTTCCGGGACTAGCGGCAATGAGCAGTTCTTC. Its protein product is CASSLSSGTSGNEQFF. V gene TRBV5-1 combines with J gene TRBJ2-1; 11 bases match TRBD2. The CDR3 runs 16 residues. The ends lost 1 base at V and 6 bases at J; junction bases unmatched: 6. Germline V CDR1 and CDR2: SGHRS, YFSETQ.

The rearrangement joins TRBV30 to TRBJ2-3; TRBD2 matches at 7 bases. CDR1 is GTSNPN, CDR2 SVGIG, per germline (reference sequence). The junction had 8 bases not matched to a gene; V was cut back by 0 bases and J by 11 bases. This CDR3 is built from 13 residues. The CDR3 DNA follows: TGTGCCTGGAGTGTGACATCCTGGGGGGGGCAGTATTTT. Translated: CAWSVTSWGGQYF. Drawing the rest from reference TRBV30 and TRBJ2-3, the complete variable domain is SQTIHQWPATLVQPVGSPLSLECTVEGTSNPNLYWYRQAAGRGLQLLFYSVGIGQISSEVPQNLSASRPQDRQFILSSKKLLLSDSGFYLCAWSVTSWGGQYFGPGTRLTVL.

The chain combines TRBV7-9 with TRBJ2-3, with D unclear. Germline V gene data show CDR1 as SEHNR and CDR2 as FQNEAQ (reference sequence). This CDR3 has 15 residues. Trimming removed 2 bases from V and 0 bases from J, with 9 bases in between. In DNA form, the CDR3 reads TGTGCCAGCAGCTTAACTGCGGCGAGCACAGATACGCAGTATTTT. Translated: CASSLTAASTDTQYF.

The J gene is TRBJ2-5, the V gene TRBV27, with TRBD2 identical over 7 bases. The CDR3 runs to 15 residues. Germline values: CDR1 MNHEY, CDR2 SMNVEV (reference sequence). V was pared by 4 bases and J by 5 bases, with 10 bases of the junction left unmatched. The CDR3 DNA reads TGTGCCAGCAGTTCTTTGGCGGGAGTTAGGGAGACCCAGTACTTC. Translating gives CASSSLAGVRETQYF.

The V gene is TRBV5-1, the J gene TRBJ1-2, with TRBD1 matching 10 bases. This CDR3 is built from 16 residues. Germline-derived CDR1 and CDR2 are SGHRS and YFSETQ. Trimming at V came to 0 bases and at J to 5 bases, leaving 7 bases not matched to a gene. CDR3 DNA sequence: TGCGCCAGCAGCTTGGGACAGGGGGCTTATGGGTATGGCTACACCTTC. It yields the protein CASSLGQGAYGYGYTF.

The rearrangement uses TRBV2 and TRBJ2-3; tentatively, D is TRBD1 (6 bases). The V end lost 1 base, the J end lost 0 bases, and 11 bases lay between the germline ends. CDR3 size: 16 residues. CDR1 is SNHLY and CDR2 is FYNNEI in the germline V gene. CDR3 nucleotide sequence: TGTGCCAGCAGTGAAGGGGCAGGGGCGAGCACAGATACGCAGTATTTT. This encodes CASSEGAGASTDTQYF.

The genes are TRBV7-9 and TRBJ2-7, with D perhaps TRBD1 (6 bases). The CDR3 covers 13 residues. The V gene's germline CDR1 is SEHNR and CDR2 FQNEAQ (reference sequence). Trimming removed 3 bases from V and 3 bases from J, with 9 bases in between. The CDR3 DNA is TGTGCCAGCAGCTTTACAGGGTTCTACGAGCAGTACTTC. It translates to CASSFTGFYEQYF. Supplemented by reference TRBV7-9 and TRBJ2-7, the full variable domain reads DTGVSQNPRHKITKRGQNVTFRCDPISEHNRLYWYRQTLGQGPEFLTYFQNEAQLEKSRLLSDRFSAERPKGSFSTLEIQRTEQGDSAMYLCASSFTGFYEQYFGPGTRLTVT.

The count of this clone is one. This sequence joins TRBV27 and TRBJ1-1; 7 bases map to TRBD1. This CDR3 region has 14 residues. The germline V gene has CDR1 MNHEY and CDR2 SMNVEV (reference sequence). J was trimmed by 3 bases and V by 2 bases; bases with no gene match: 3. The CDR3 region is CASSLGQVHTEAFF. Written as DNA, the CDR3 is TGTGCCAGCAGTTTAGGACAGGTGCACACTGAAGCTTTCTTT.

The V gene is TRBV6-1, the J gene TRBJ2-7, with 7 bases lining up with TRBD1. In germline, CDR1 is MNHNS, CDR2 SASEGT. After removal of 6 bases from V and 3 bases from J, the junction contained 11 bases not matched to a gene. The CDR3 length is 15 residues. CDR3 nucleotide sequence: TGTGCCAGCAGGTCCTCTTGGGACAGCCTCTACGAGCAGTACTTC. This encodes CASRSSWDSLYEQYF.

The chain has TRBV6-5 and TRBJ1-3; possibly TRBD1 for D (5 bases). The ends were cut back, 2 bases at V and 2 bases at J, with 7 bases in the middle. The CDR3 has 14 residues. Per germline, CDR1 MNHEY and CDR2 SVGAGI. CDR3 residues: CASSYRGAGNTIYF. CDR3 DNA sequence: TGTGCCAGCAGTTACCGGGGGGCTGGAAACACCATATATTTT.

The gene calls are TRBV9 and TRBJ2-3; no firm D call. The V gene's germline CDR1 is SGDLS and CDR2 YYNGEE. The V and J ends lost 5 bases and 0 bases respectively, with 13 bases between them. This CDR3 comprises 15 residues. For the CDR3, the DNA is TGTGCCAGCAGTATAGTGGCGGAAAGCACAGATACGCAGTATTTT. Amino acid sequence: CASSIVAESTDTQYF.

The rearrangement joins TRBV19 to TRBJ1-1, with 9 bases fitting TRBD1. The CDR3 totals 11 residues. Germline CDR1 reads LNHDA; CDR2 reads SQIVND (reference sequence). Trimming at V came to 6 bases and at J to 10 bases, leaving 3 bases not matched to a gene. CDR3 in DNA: TGTGCCAGTAGCGTGGACAGGGGAGCTTTCTTT. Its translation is CASSVDRGAFF.

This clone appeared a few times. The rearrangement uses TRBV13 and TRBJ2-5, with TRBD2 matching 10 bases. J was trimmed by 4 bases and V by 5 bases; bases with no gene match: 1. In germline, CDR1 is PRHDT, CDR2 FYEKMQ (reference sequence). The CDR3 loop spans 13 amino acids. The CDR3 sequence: CASSASGRETQYF. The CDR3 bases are TGTGCCAGCAGCGCTAGCGGGAGAGAGACCCAGTACTTC.